This TCR beta chain was captured in a study of cytomegalovirus exposure and HLA in healthy donors. PCR amplification relied on 60 Vbeta primers (plus 13 Jbeta primers). Some clones are missing from TCRdb's copy, which holds only in-frame ones; the method was immunoSEQ multiplex PCR. The sample consists of 80,000 to 95,000 clones, 55% to 75% of them appearing once. This clone was detected only a few times. This TCR was recovered from a woman aged 45-59 years in good health and CMV-seropositive. Sequencing input: PBMCs.

The DNA for the CDR3 is TGTGCCAGCAGCGACCCTTCTAGCGGGAGAAACATTCAGTACTTC. Translation gives CASSDPSSGRNIQYF. V and J are TRBV5-4 and TRBJ2-4; 10 bases agree with TRBD2. Germline V lookup: CDR1 SGHNT, CDR2 YYREEE (reference sequence). This CDR3 region has 15 residues. Trimming at V came to 4 bases and at J to 6 bases, leaving 7 bases not matched to a gene.